The source of this TCR beta chain is a study of molecular identifiers for immune sequencing clone quantification. The study's findings and limits: In CMV-specific effectors, clones above 20 copies held over 97% of molecules; naive, under 1%.

Previously published methods and listed TCR primers were used for the bulk TCR libraries. MiXCR, run by TCRdb on the PCR reads, gives a single entry per CDR3 protein. The sample records around 470,000 distinct CDR3 sequences, 20% to 25% being singletons. This clonotype occurred a few times. Its antigen is still unknown. Libraries of naive CD8 T cells were made from around 20,000 to 1,000,000 sorted cells. They used 10%, 30% or 50% RNA. When naive CD8 T cells were sorted, they were gated as CD8+CD4-CCR7+CD45RA+. The TCR comes from a human donor in good health. Some libraries in this study had Jurkat cell RNA spiked in. Material: naive CD8+ T cells from blood, with Jurkat cell RNA spiked in. Subset noted: FACS-sorted CD8+CD4-CCR7+CD45RA+ naive T cells.

CDR3 sequence (DNA): TGTGCCAGCAGCCCGACAGGGCCGGTTAGCGAGCAGTACTTC. This gives the protein CASSPTGPVSEQYF. J is TRBJ2-7 and V is TRBV7-8; TRBD1 agrees at 7 bases. CDR3 length: 14 residues. Germline values: CDR1 SGHVS, CDR2 FQNEAQ. With 5 bases clipped from V and 6 bases from J, the junction kept 10 bases outside the gene matches.